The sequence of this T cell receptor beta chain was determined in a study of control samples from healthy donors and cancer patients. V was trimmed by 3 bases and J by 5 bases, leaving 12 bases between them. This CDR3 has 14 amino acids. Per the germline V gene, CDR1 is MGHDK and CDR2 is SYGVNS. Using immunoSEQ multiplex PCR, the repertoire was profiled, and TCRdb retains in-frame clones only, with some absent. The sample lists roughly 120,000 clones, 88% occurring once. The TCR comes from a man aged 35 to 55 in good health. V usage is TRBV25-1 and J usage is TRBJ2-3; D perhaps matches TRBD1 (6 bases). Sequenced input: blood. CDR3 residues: CASSEVGAGDTQYF. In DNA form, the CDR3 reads TGTGCCAGCAGTGAGGTGGGGGCCGGAGATACGCAGTATTTT.